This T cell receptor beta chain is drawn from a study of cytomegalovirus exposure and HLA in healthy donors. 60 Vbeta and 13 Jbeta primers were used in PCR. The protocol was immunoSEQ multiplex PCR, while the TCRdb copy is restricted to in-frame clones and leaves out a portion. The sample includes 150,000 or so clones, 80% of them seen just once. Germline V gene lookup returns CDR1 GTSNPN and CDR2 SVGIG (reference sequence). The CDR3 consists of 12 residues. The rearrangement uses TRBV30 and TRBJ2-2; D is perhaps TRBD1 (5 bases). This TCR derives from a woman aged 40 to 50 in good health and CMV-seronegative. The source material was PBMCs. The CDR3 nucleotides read TGTGCTTGGGGCGGTTTCATCGGGGAGCTGTTTTTT. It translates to CAWGGFIGELFF.